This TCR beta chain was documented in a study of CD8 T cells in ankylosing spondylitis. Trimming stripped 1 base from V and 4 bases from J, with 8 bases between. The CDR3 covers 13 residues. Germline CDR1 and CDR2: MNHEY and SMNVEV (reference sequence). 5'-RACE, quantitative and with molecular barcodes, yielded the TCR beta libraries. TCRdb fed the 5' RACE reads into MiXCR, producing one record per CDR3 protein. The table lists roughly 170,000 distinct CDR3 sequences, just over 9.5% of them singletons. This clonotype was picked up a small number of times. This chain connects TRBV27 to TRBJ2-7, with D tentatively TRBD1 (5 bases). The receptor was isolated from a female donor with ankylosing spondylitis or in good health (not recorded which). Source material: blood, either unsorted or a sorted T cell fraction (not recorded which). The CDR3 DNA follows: TGTGCCAGCAGTTTATTGGCAGGGTACGAGCAGTACTTC. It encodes CASSLLAGYEQYF.